One and the same sample provided the 32 T cell receptor beta chains below, sequenced in a study of shared clonotypes between healthy human individuals (TCRdb year 2020). The library was built by means of the immunoSEQ multiplex PCR assay. The clones in this table, taken by TCRdb from immuneACCESS, are in-frame only. Not every clone is retained; where verified, under half of the shortfall comes from an unresolved V gene, and the cause of the rest is unknown. For this sample the table gives roughly 510,000 clones, of which roughly 85% were detected only once. Approximately 12% of the sample comes from the top ten. The sample consisted of PBMCs. Every receptor here comes from a woman aged 40-49 years in good health. Some clones in this sample may be carry-over from other donors' samples.

With respect to this clone: A much larger clone differs from this one at a single base, so this may be a read error. This rearrangement joins TRBV9 to TRBJ2-7; 7 bases map to TRBD1. This CDR3 comprises 14 residues. J lost 0 bases, V lost 0 bases, and 0 bases had no gene match. Germline values: CDR1 SGDLS, CDR2 YYNGEE. As DNA, the CDR3 is TGTGCCAGCAGCGTAGGGGACAGCTCCTACGAGCAGTACTTC. Translated: CASSVGDSSYEQYF.

With respect to this clone: Other DNA sequences of this sample code for an identical CDR3. This rearrangement joins TRBV11-2 to TRBJ2-7; D call uncertain. V was pared by 5 bases and J by 1 base, with 6 bases between. CDR3 size: 12 residues. CDR1 is SGHAT, CDR2 FQNNGV, per germline. In DNA form, the CDR3 reads TGTGCCAGCAGCCCCAGTTCCTACGAGCAGTACTTC. Its protein product is CASSPSSYEQYF.

The gene calls are TRBV29-1 and TRBJ2-2, with D perhaps matching TRBD2 (6 bases). Germline V gene lookup returns CDR1 SQVTM and CDR2 ANQGSEA. The V end lost 2 bases, the J end lost 7 bases, and 17 bases lay between the germline ends. The CDR3 totals 15 residues. Written as DNA, the CDR3 is TGCAGCGTTGAAATTGGGGTCCCCGGGAGCGGGGAGCTGTTTTTT. Translation gives CSVEIGVPGSGELFF.

The V call is TRBV28, the J call TRBJ1-5; 10 bases line up with TRBD1. The J segment lost 4 bases and the V segment lost 7 bases, leaving 7 bases of the junction unmatched. There are 15 residues in the CDR3. The V gene's germline CDR1 is MDHEN and CDR2 SYDVKM. The CDR3 nucleotides are TGTGCCAGCACCCGGACAGGGGGATTTAATCAGCCCCAGCATTTT. This gives the protein CASTRTGGFNQPQHF.

This sequence joins TRBV25-1 and TRBJ2-7, with D unclear. V gave up 9 bases and J gave up 0 bases, with 9 bases separating them. There are 12 residues in the CDR3. CDR1 and CDR2 from the germline V gene are MGHDK and SYGVNS. The CDR3 loop is CASRTGSYEQYF. Here the CDR3 DNA reads TGTGCCAGTCGGACGGGCTCCTACGAGCAGTACTTC.

The rearrangement links TRBV7-2 to TRBJ1-3; D not resolved. V was shortened by 0 bases and J by 0 bases, with 6 bases between the two germline ends. The CDR3 consists of 15 residues. Germline CDR1 SGHTA, CDR2 FQGNSA. The CDR3, as DNA: TGTGCCAGCAGCTTAGCGGGCAACTCTGGAAACACCATATATTTT. It yields the protein CASSLAGNSGNTIYF.

The rearrangement uses TRBV20-1 and TRBJ1-1; D gene unclear. Trimming took off 6 bases at V and 7 bases at J, with 12 bases between the two ends. CDR1 and CDR2 from the germline V gene are DFQATT and SNEGSKA (reference sequence). The CDR3 covers 11 residues. The CDR3 is CSAPRTVEAFF. In DNA form, the CDR3 reads TGCAGTGCCCCGCGTACCGTTGAAGCTTTCTTT.

The table lists this clone with a count of one. The chain couples TRBV5-1 to TRBJ2-5; the match to TRBD2 covers 8 bases. Germline CDR1 SGHRS, CDR2 YFSETQ. Trimming cost V 0 bases and J 4 bases; bases outside gene matches: 8. The CDR3 runs to 16 residues. The CDR3 protein is CASSLEPAGVAETQYF. The CDR3 DNA sequence: TGCGCCAGCAGCTTGGAGCCAGCGGGAGTTGCAGAGACCCAGTACTTC.

The chain recombines TRBV15 with TRBJ1-4; 9 positions agree with TRBD1. V lost 0 bases, J lost 1 base, and 6 bases stayed unmatched. Germline V gene lookup returns CDR1 LNHNV and CDR2 YYDKDF (reference sequence). The CDR3 loop spans 18 amino acids. The CDR3 loop is CATSREFYRGRTNEKLFF. CDR3 nucleotides: TGTGCCACCAGCAGAGAGTTCTACAGGGGGCGAACTAATGAAAAACTGTTTTTT.

The chain is built from TRBV18 and TRBJ2-3, with 7 bases fitting TRBD1. CDR3 length: 16 residues. Germline CDR1 reads KGHSH; CDR2 reads LQKENI. With 0 bases clipped from V and 1 base from J, the junction kept 4 bases outside the gene matches. CDR3 protein: CASSPPRGTGTDTQYF. DNA of the CDR3: TGTGCCAGCTCACCACCGAGGGGGACAGGCACAGATACGCAGTATTTT.

V is TRBV27 and J is TRBJ2-1, with D possibly matching TRBD2 (5 bases). The V end was cut by 5 bases, the J end by 5 bases, with 19 bases between. The CDR3 has 16 residues. Germline CDR1 is MNHEY and CDR2 is SMNVEV (reference sequence). The CDR3 sequence: CASSVLAGGLNNEQFF. The CDR3 DNA sequence: TGTGCCAGCAGTGTACTGGCTGGCGGGCTAAACAATGAGCAGTTCTTC.

This clone was counted a single time. The rearrangement joins TRBV19 to TRBJ2-7; 13 bases fit TRBD2. The CDR3 has 15 amino acids. J gave up 2 bases and V 5 bases, and 3 bases lay outside the gene matches. Germline values: CDR1 LNHDA, CDR2 SQIVND (reference sequence). CDR3 coding DNA: TGTGCCAGTAGTGCGGGGACTAGCGGGACCTACGAGCAGTACTTC. Its protein product is CASSAGTSGTYEQYF.

The sample holds many counts of this clone. The chain links TRBV5-6 to TRBJ1-1; D is unclear. The CDR3 has 14 amino acids. CDR1 is SGHDT, CDR2 YYEEEE, per germline. With 1 base removed from V and 5 bases from J, the gap between germline ends came to 12 bases. CDR3 residues: CASSLKNGRTEAFF. CDR3 nucleotide sequence: TGTGCCAGCAGCTTGAAAAACGGAAGGACTGAAGCTTTCTTT.

This clone was counted a single time. The chain combines TRBV6-1 with TRBJ2-6; the D is unclear. Trimming stripped 8 bases from V and 0 bases from J, with 5 bases between. This CDR3 comprises 13 residues. CDR1 and CDR2 (germline): MNHNS, SASEGT. CDR3 nucleotide sequence: TGTGCCAGCGGCGACTCTGGGGCCAACGTCCTGACTTTC. Amino acid sequence: CASGDSGANVLTF.

The rearrangement joins TRBV15 to TRBJ2-2, with 9 bases fitting TRBD1. CDR3 length: 16 residues. With 3 bases clipped from V and 5 bases from J, the junction kept 7 bases outside the gene matches. Germline CDR1 reads LNHNV; CDR2 reads YYDKDF (reference sequence). Here the CDR3 reads CATSRSPGQGTGELFF. DNA of the CDR3: TGTGCCACCAGCAGGTCACCGGGACAGGGTACCGGGGAGCTGTTTTTT.

This clone appeared many times. Other DNA sequences in the sample encode the same CDR3. The rearrangement joins TRBV30 to TRBJ2-7, with D unclear. The V and J ends lost 5 bases and 3 bases respectively, with 11 bases between them. The germline V gene encodes CDR1 GTSNPN and CDR2 SVGIG (reference sequence). This CDR3 has 12 residues. The CDR3 sequence: CAWSQDRYEQYF. The CDR3 DNA reads TGTGCCTGGTCGCAGGACCGCTACGAGCAGTACTTC.

This clone was counted a few times. V is TRBV6-5 and J is TRBJ2-5; 9 bases line up with TRBD1. Germline V gene data show CDR1 as MNHEY and CDR2 as SVGAGI. This CDR3 has 15 amino acids. Trimming at V came to 0 bases and at J to 5 bases, leaving 4 bases not matched to a gene. The CDR3 DNA reads as TGTGCCAGCAGTTACTCGGGACAGGGCTGGGAGACCCAGTACTTC. Amino acids: CASSYSGQGWETQYF.

V is TRBV10-3 and J is TRBJ2-2; possibly TRBD2 for D (5 bases). This CDR3 has 14 amino acids. Trimming removed 6 bases from V and 6 bases from J, with 14 bases in between. Germline V CDR1 and CDR2: ENHRY, SYGVKD. CDR3 nucleotides: TGTGCCATCAGCGTGAGGGTGGACGCCGGGGAGCTGTTTTTT. This encodes CAISVRVDAGELFF.

The chain links TRBV6-5 to TRBJ1-1; D ambiguous. The CDR3 loop spans 11 amino acids. Germline V gives CDR1 MNHEY, CDR2 SVGAGI. Trimming removed 2 bases from V and 11 bases from J, with 9 bases in between. CDR3 amino acids: CASSYEGSAFF. The DNA for the CDR3 is TGTGCCAGCAGTTACGAGGGTTCGGCTTTCTTT.

The CDR3 sequence is CSVREVTEAFF. The CDR3 bases are TGCAGCGTGCGAGAGGTCACTGAAGCTTTCTTT. The J gene is TRBJ1-1, the V gene TRBV29-1, with D uncertain. The CDR3 is 11 residues long. V was clipped by 6 bases and J by 4 bases, with 9 bases between them. CDR1 and CDR2 from the germline V gene are SQVTM and ANQGSEA.

This clone appeared a few times. The chain combines TRBV5-3 with TRBJ2-7, with 11 bases aligning to TRBD2. TRBV5-3 is sorted into the ORF group, with uncertain function. This CDR3 region has 16 residues. With V trimmed by 0 bases and J by 3 bases, 5 bases remained unmatched. CDR3 bases: TGTGCCAGAAGCTTGGCGGCGGGACTAGCGGACTACGAGCAGTACTTC. Translation: CARSLAAGLADYEQYF.

The chain has TRBV7-9 and TRBJ2-6; 9 nucleotides line up with TRBD1. The CDR3 is 19 amino acids. J gave up 0 bases and V 2 bases, and 8 bases lay outside the gene matches. Germline V lookup: CDR1 SEHNR, CDR2 FQNEAQ (reference sequence). The CDR3 nucleotides read TGTGCCAGCAGCTTACCAAGGACAGGGGTCACCTCTGGGGCCAACGTCCTGACTTTC. Translated, it gives CASSLPRTGVTSGANVLTF.

This sequence joins TRBV10-2 and TRBJ2-7, with 7 bases identical to TRBD2. V was pared by 6 bases and J by 4 bases, with 9 bases of the junction left unmatched. Germline-derived CDR1 and CDR2 are WSHSY and SAAADI. This CDR3 spans 14 amino acids. CDR3 DNA sequence: TGCGCCAGCAGGGAGAGGGAGGGCCTTTACGAGCAGTACTTC. This translates into CASREREGLYEQYF.

The gene calls are TRBV5-7 and TRBJ2-7, with 10 nucleotides matching TRBD1. TRBV5-7 is an open reading frame, and its role is uncertain. With 4 bases clipped from V and 4 bases from J, the junction kept 5 bases outside the gene matches. There are 14 residues in the CDR3. CDR3 region: CASSPGQGVYEQYF. As DNA, the CDR3 is TGTGCCAGCAGCCCCGGACAGGGGGTTTACGAGCAGTACTTC.

This chain connects TRBV5-5 to TRBJ2-1; 10 bases line up with TRBD2. CDR3 size: 16 residues. With 2 bases clipped from V and 6 bases from J, the junction kept 8 bases outside the gene matches. The V gene's germline CDR1 is SGHKS and CDR2 YYEKEE (reference sequence). The CDR3 DNA is TGTGCCAGCAGCTTTTTGGTAGCGGGAGGAGGCAATGAGCAGTTCTTC. It specifies CASSFLVAGGGNEQFF.

The chain uses TRBV11-1 and TRBJ2-7; tentative D call: TRBD1 (6 bases). Trimming left V 1 base short and J 6 bases short, with 16 bases between. This CDR3 has 15 residues. CDR1 and CDR2 from the germline V gene are SGHAT and FQDESV (reference sequence). CDR3 nucleotide sequence: TGTGCCAGCAGCTTAGGAACAGGGACCGCCCGCGAGCAGTACTTC. Amino acid sequence: CASSLGTGTAREQYF. The full variable domain, with the rest looked up from reference TRBV11-1 and TRBJ2-7, is EAEVAQSPRYKITEKSQAVAFWCDPISGHATLYWYRQILGQGPELLVQFQDESVVDDSQLPKDRFSAERLKGVDSTLKIQPAELGDSAMYLCASSLGTGTAREQYFGPGTRLTVT.

The chain uses TRBV7-2 and TRBJ2-5; TRBD1 matches at 9 bases. The germline gives CDR1 SGHTA, CDR2 FQGNSA. The V gene end was trimmed by 5 bases and the J gene end by 4 bases; junction bases not matched to a gene: 5. The CDR3 extends over 14 amino acids. CDR3 bases: TGTGCCAGCAGCCTCGGGACAGGGTCAGAGACCCAGTACTTC. Translation: CASSLGTGSETQYF.

The chain joins TRBV7-9 to TRBJ2-5, with D possibly TRBD2 on 6 matching bases. This CDR3 region has 14 residues. Germline lookup yields CDR1 SEHNR and CDR2 FQNEAQ (reference sequence). V lost 0 bases, J lost 5 bases, and 10 bases lay in between. The CDR3 bases are TGTGCCAGCAGCTTAGCCGGTCGGGGGGAGACCCAGTACTTC. Translated: CASSLAGRGETQYF.

The chain couples TRBV7-3 to TRBJ2-1, with TRBD2 matching 11 bases. V shed 1 base and J 8 bases; nucleotides not matched to a gene: 10. The germline gives CDR1 SGHTA, CDR2 FQGTGA. The CDR3 has 17 residues. The CDR3 loop is CASSLIGSGRAIDEQFF. In DNA, the CDR3 is TGTGCCAGCAGCTTAATCGGTAGCGGGAGGGCCATAGATGAGCAGTTCTTC.

This chain uses TRBV5-4 with TRBJ2-5; D not certain. V was trimmed by 1 base and J by 5 bases, leaving 3 bases between them. Germline V gives CDR1 SGHNT, CDR2 YYREEE (reference sequence). The length of the CDR3 is 11 residues. The CDR3 reads CASSLRETQYF. The CDR3 region has the DNA TGTGCCAGCAGCTTGAGGGAGACCCAGTACTTC.

The V call is TRBV10-3, the J call TRBJ2-7; the match to TRBD2 covers 7 bases. Germline-derived CDR1 and CDR2 are ENHRY and SYGVKD. Trimming cost V 1 base and J 3 bases; bases outside gene matches: 3. The CDR3 length is 14 residues. CDR3 bases: TGTGCCATCAGTGAGTATGGCGGGAGCTACGAGCAGTACTTC. It encodes CAISEYGGSYEQYF.

This rearrangement joins TRBV6-1 to TRBJ1-5; D is unresolved. The CDR3 consists of 14 residues. Trimming removed 1 base from V and 9 bases from J, with 13 bases in between. Germline V CDR1 and CDR2: MNHNS, SASEGT. CDR3 sequence: CASSEGTPRWPQHF. In DNA form, the CDR3 reads TGTGCCAGCAGTGAAGGGACCCCCCGTTGGCCCCAGCATTTT.